The 20 T cell receptor beta chains listed next were all sequenced from one sample in a study of T cells in Graves' hyperthyroidism and ophthalmopathy. Using RNA transcripts as the source, TCR beta CDR3 regions were amplified. With the HTBI primer set, the TCR CDR3 went through a first round of RT-PCR. TCRdb called the multiplex PCR reads again in MiXCR, with one record for every CDR3 protein. The data show about 210,000 distinct CDR3 sequences, 17% seen once. Sequenced sample: blood. All receptors come from a man aged 50 to 59 with Graves' hyperthyroidism.

This clonotype was detected many times. The V call is TRBV6-1, the J call TRBJ1-5; D may be TRBD1 (5 bases). The V end lost 4 bases, the J end lost 1 base, and 5 bases lay between the germline ends. CDR1 and CDR2 from the germline V gene are MNHNS and SASEGT. The CDR3 sequence is 13 residues long. In nucleotides, the CDR3 is TGTGCCAGCAGTGGGGACAGCAATCAGCCCCAGCATTTT. Protein sequence: CASSGDSNQPQHF.

At least ten counts were recorded for this clonotype. The chain uses TRBV30 and TRBJ2-3; D uncertain. V lost 0 bases to trimming and J lost 14 bases, with 18 bases between them. Germline CDR1 reads GTSNPN; CDR2 reads SVGIG (reference sequence). There are 13 residues in the CDR3. The CDR3: CAWSVTGGFSLYF. CDR3 in DNA: TGTGCCTGGAGTGTAACCGGTGGGTTCAGCTTGTATTTT.

This clonotype was seen at least ten times. This chain connects TRBV15 to TRBJ2-5, with 7 bases that match TRBD1. The CDR3 has 15 amino acids. V gave up 2 bases and J gave up 5 bases; unmatched junction bases: 8. The germline V gene has CDR1 LNHNV and CDR2 YYDKDF (reference sequence). The DNA of the CDR3 is TGTGCCACCAGCAGAAACAGGGGCTTTGGGGAGACCCAGTACTTC. Translating it yields CATSRNRGFGETQYF.

For this clonotype: This could be a read error, since a much larger clone is one nucleotide away. The chain is built from TRBV7-9 and TRBJ2-1, with 10 bases fitting TRBD2. The germline gives CDR1 SEHNR, CDR2 FQNEAQ (reference sequence). The CDR3 contains 15 residues. The CDR3 DNA is TGTGCCGGCAGTCAAACTAGCGGGACGTCAAATGAGCAGTTCTTC. This sequence encodes CAGSQTSGTSNEQFF.

This rearrangement joins TRBV20-1 to TRBJ1-2; tentative D call: TRBD1 (6 bases). CDR3 size: 14 residues. V was clipped by 4 bases and J by 7 bases, with 19 bases between them. Germline V gene data show CDR1 as DFQATT and CDR2 as SNEGSKA (reference sequence). CDR3 coding DNA: TGCAGTGCTAAGGCAGCTCCGGGGGCGAGTGGCTACACCTTC. It specifies CSAKAAPGASGYTF.

This clonotype was seen at least ten times. This chain joins TRBV30 and TRBJ1-2; 8 bases fit TRBD1. CDR1 is GTSNPN and CDR2 is SVGIG in the germline V gene (reference sequence). With 4 bases clipped from V and 1 base from J, the junction kept 5 bases outside the gene matches. CDR3 length: 14 residues. The CDR3 spells CAWTRTGRNYGYTF. The CDR3 nucleotides are TGTGCCTGGACCAGGACAGGGCGTAACTATGGCTACACCTTC.

This chain links TRBV3-1 with TRBJ1-6; the D gene is possibly TRBD1 (6 bases). The CDR3 extends over 14 amino acids. Trimming shortened V by 1 base and J by 9 bases, and 10 bases separated the two germline ends. The V gene's germline CDR1 is LGHDT and CDR2 YNNKEL (reference sequence). The CDR3 DNA reads TGTGCCAGCAGCCAAGTGGGGGCGTCTTCACCCCTCCACTTT. This sequence encodes CASSQVGASSPLHF.

This clonotype was seen more than once but under ten times. V usage is TRBV7-2 and J usage is TRBJ2-5; D is uncertain. The germline V gene has CDR1 SGHTA and CDR2 FQGNSA. This CDR3 has 13 amino acids. V was clipped by 0 bases and J by 4 bases, with 6 bases between them. CDR3 coding DNA: TGTGCCAGCAGCTTAGCGCCAGGAGAGACCCAGTACTTC. Protein sequence: CASSLAPGETQYF.

This clonotype was seen repeatedly, ten times or more. V is TRBV2 and J is TRBJ2-7; no definite D call. CDR1 SNHLY and CDR2 FYNNEI come from the germline V gene. Between the trimmed V and J ends, which lost 6 bases and 0 bases, there was a span of 18 bases. The CDR3 has 16 amino acids. Written as DNA, the CDR3 is TGTGCCAGCAGCGTCTTCCGAGACGGGTCCTCCTACGAGCAGTACTTC. Protein product: CASSVFRDGSSYEQYF.

This clonotype was observed at least ten times. J is TRBJ2-7 and V is TRBV20-1, with D hard to call. V lost 5 bases, J lost 0 bases, and 14 bases lay in between. This CDR3 contains 14 residues. From germline, CDR1 is DFQATT and CDR2 SNEGSKA (reference sequence). CDR3: CSAPNGPLSYEQYF. In DNA form, the CDR3 reads TGCAGTGCTCCTAACGGGCCCCTCTCCTACGAGCAGTACTTC.

CDR3 sequence (DNA): TGTGCCAGCAGTGATAAGGCAGGAACCTTAGCCAAAAACATTCAGTACTTC. This translates into CASSDKAGTLAKNIQYF. The chain recombines TRBV6-1 with TRBJ2-4; D unresolved. The germline V gene has CDR1 MNHNS and CDR2 SASEGT. The CDR3 contains 17 residues. V dropped 3 bases and J dropped 0 bases, with 15 bases sitting between them.

This clonotype was seen more than once but under ten times. CDR3 sequence: CSARDLRGHGGSNEQFF. In DNA form, the CDR3 reads TGCAGTGCTAGAGATCTGAGGGGGCACGGCGGGTCCAATGAGCAGTTCTTC. The rearrangement links TRBV20-1 to TRBJ2-1; 7 bases agree with TRBD1. Germline assignment: CDR1 DFQATT and CDR2 SNEGSKA (reference sequence). With 0 bases clipped from V and 6 bases from J, the junction kept 14 bases outside the gene matches. The length of the CDR3 is 17 residues.

As DNA, the CDR3 is TGTGCCAGCAGCGCTTCCGACAGGGCTCGCGGGCAGTATTTT. Residues: CASSASDRARGQYF. The chain recombines TRBV9 with TRBJ2-3, with 7 bases identical to TRBD1. The germline gives CDR1 SGDLS, CDR2 YYNGEE. The CDR3 loop spans 14 amino acids. V shed 3 bases and J 11 bases; nucleotides not matched to a gene: 12.

The chain is built from TRBV14 and TRBJ2-3; D is undetermined. The CDR3 contains 15 residues. V was cut by 1 base and J by 2 bases, with 10 bases left in between. Per germline, CDR1 SGHDN and CDR2 FVKESK. The CDR3 nucleotides are TGTGCCAGCAGCCAAGCCTCCCCCCTCACAGATACGCAGTATTTT. Its protein is CASSQASPLTDTQYF.

This clonotype was observed at least ten times. V is TRBV20-1 and J is TRBJ2-1; 7 bases align to TRBD2. The CDR3 covers 15 residues. Germline values: CDR1 DFQATT, CDR2 SNEGSKA (reference sequence). V lost 1 base and J lost 0; bases outside the gene matches: 3. The CDR3 DNA reads as TGCAGTGCTAGAGGTCTAGCGGCCTCCTACAATGAGCAGTTCTTC. This encodes CSARGLAASYNEQFF.

To note about this clonotype: A much larger clone is a single base away; this may be a read error. The V call is TRBV30, the J call TRBJ2-3; D unclear. CDR3 length: 12 amino acids. Germline-derived CDR1 and CDR2 are GTSNPN and SVGIG (reference sequence). The DNA for the CDR3 is TGTGCCTGGAGTGAGACGAGAGATACGCGGTATTTT. This encodes CAWSETRDTRYF.

This clonotype was detected a few times. This chain joins TRBV20-1 and TRBJ2-5; 7 bases fit TRBD2. CDR1 and CDR2 from the germline V gene are DFQATT and SNEGSKA (reference sequence). The CDR3 contains 13 residues. Germline trimming cut 2 bases from V and 2 bases from J; bases unmatched to any gene: 2. The CDR3 reads CSARLAEQETQYF. The CDR3 DNA reads as TGCAGTGCTAGACTAGCGGAGCAAGAGACCCAGTACTTC.

This clonotype came up many times. V is TRBV11-3 and J is TRBJ1-5; unclear D gene. V was shortened by 5 bases and J by 0 bases, with 5 bases between the two germline ends. This CDR3 has 13 residues. Germline V gene lookup returns CDR1 SGHNT and CDR2 YENEEA. The CDR3 bases are TGTGCCAGCAGCGAGTATAGCAATCAGCCCCAGCATTTT. Residues: CASSEYSNQPQHF.

This clonotype was seen ten or more times. The V gene is TRBV30, the J gene TRBJ1-2; unclear D gene. CDR1 GTSNPN and CDR2 SVGIG come from the germline V gene (reference sequence). V was pared by 5 bases and J by 8 bases, with 27 bases between. CDR3 length: 16 amino acids. CDR3 nucleotides: TGTGCCTGGGCCTTTCGTTTCGCGGCCCCCCTCCCAGGCTACACCTTC. The encoded protein is CAWAFRFAAPLPGYTF. Full variable domain (remainder filled in from reference TRBV30 and TRBJ1-2): SQTIHQWPATLVQPVGSPLSLECTVEGTSNPNLYWYRQAAGRGLQLLFYSVGIGQISSEVPQNLSASRPQDRQFILSSKKLLLSDSGFYLCAWAFRFAAPLPGYTFGSGTRLTVV.

The table lists this clonotype with a few counts. The chain links TRBV5-4 to TRBJ2-5, with D maybe TRBD2 (5 bases). This CDR3 spans 14 amino acids. The germline gives CDR1 SGHNT, CDR2 YYREEE (reference sequence). With 4 bases removed from V and 5 bases from J, the gap between germline ends came to 15 bases. CDR3 in amino acids: CASSSGKSGETQYF. The DNA of the CDR3 is TGTGCCAGCAGCAGCGGCAAGAGTGGGGAGACCCAGTACTTC.